This T cell receptor beta chain was identified in a study of control samples from healthy donors and cancer patients. Data came from immunoSEQ multiplex PCR; TCRdb stores just in-frame clones and leaves some out. This sample yields 78,000 or so clones, of which approximately 90% are seen a single time; 4.5% to 6% belongs to the top ten. The CDR3 runs 16 residues. The V segment lost 1 base and the J segment 6 bases; nucleotides outside the gene matches: 10. Germline lookup yields CDR1 MGHRA and CDR2 YSYEKL. Input material: blood. The TCR comes from a woman in her forties or fifties in good health. V and J are TRBV4-1 and TRBJ2-3, with 7 bases identical to TRBD1. CDR3 bases: TGCGCCAGCAGCCAAGGGACAGGCCCGGTGTGGGATACGCAGTATTTT. Translating gives CASSQGTGPVWDTQYF.